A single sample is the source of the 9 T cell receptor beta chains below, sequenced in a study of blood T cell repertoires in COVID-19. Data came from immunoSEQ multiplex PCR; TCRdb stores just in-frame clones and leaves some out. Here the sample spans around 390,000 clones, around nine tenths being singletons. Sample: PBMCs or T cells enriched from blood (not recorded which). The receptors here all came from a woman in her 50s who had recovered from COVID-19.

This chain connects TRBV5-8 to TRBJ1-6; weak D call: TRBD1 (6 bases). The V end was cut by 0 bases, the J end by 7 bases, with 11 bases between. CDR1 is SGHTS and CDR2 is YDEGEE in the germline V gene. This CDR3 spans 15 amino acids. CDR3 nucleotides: TGTGCCAGCAGCTTGGGTGACAGGAGGAATTCACCCCTCCACTTT. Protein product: CASSLGDRRNSPLHF.

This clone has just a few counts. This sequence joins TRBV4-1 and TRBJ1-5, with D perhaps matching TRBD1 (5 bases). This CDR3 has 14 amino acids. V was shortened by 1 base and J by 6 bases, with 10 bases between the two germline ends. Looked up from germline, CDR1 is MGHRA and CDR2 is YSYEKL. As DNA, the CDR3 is TGCGCCAGCAGCCAAGGGCAGGGTCTTCAGCCCCAGCATTTT. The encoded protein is CASSQGQGLQPQHF.

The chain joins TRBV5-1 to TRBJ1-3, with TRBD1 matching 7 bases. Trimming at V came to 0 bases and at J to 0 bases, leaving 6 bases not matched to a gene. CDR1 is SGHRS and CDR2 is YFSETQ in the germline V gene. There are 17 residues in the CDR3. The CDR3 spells CASSLGQQGLSGNTIYF. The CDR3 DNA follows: TGCGCCAGCAGCTTGGGCCAACAGGGGCTCTCTGGAAACACCATATATTTT.

This chain's CDR3 is CASSVETKGTQYF. In DNA form, the CDR3 reads TGTGCCAGCAGCGTAGAAACTAAAGGGACCCAGTACTTC. V and J are TRBV9 and TRBJ2-5, with D unresolved. Germline-derived CDR1 and CDR2 are SGDLS and YYNGEE. Trimming stripped 0 bases from V and 7 bases from J, with 10 bases between. The CDR3 consists of 13 residues.

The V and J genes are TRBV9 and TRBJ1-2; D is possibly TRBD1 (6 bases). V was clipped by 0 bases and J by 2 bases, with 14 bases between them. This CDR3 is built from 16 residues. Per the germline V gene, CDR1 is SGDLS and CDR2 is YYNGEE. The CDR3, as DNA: TGTGCCAGCAGCGTAGATCCGGGACAAACGAACTATGGCTACACCTTC. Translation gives CASSVDPGQTNYGYTF.

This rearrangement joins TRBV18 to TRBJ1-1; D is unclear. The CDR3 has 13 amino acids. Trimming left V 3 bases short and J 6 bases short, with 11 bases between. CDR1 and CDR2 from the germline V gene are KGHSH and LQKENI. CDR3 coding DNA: TGTGCCAGCTCACCCTCGCGGTCCCCTGAAGCTTTCTTT. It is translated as CASSPSRSPEAFF.

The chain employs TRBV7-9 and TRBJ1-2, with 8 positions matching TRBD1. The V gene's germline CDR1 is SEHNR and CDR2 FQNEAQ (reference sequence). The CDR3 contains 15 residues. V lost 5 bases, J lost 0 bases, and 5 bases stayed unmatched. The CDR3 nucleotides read TGTGCCAGCAGCCCACAGGGGGGAACTAACTATGGCTACACCTTC. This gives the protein CASSPQGGTNYGYTF.

In DNA, the CDR3 is TGTGCCAGCAGTCAACATTGGACCGGGGAGCTGTTTTTT. Translation: CASSQHWTGELFF. The J gene is TRBJ2-2, the V gene TRBV27, with D hard to call. V gave up 5 bases and J gave up 5 bases, with 9 bases separating them. The germline gives CDR1 MNHEY, CDR2 SMNVEV (reference sequence). This CDR3 spans 13 amino acids.

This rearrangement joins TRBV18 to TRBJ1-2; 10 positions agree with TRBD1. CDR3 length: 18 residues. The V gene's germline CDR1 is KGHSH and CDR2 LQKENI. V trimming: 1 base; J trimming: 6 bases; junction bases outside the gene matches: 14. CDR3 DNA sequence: TGTGCCAGCTCACCACTAGCGACAGGGGGCTCCTTTTTTGATGGCTACACCTTC. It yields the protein CASSPLATGGSFFDGYTF. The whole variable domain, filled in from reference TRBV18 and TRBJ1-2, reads NAGVMQNPRHLVRRRGQEARLRCSPMKGHSHVYWYRQLPEEGLKFMVYLQKENIIDESGMPKERFSAEFPKEGPSILRIQQVVRGDSAAYFCASSPLATGGSFFDGYTFGSGTRLTVV.